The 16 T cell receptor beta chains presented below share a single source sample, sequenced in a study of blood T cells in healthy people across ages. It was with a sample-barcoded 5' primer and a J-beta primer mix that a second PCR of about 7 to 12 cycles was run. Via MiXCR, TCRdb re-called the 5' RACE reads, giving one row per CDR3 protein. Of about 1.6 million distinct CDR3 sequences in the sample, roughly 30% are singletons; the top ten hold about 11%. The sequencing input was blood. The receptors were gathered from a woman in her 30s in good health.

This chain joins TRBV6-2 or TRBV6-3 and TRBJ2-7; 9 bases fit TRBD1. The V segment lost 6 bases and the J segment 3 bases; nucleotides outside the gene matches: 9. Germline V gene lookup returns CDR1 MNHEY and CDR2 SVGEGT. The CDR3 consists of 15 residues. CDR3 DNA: TGTGCCAGCAGCTCCCCTCAGACAGGGGGCTACGAGCAGTACTTC. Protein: CASSSPQTGGYEQYF.

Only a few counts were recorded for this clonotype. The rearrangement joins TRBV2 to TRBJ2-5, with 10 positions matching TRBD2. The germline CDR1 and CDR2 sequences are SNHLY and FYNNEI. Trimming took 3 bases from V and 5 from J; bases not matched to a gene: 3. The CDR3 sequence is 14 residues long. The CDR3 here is CASSDPAGGETQYF. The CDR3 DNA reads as TGTGCCAGCAGTGACCCAGCGGGAGGGGAGACCCAGTACTTC.

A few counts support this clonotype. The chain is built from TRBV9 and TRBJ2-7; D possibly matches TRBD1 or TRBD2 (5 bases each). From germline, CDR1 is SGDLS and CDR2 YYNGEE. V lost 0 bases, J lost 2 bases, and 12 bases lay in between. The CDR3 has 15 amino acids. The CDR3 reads CASSVGGAATYEQYF. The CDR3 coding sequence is TGTGCCAGCAGCGTAGGAGGGGCGGCCACCTACGAGCAGTACTTC.

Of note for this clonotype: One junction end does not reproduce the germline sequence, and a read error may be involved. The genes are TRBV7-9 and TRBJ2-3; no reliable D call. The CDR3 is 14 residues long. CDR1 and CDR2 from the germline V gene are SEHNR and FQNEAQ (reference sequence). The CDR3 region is CANSVSISTDTQYF. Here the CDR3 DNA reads TGTGCCAACAGCGTCTCAATTAGCACAGATACGCAGTATTTT. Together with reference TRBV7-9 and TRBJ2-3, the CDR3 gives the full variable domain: DTGVSQNPRHKITKRGQNVTFRCDPISEHNRLYWYRQTLGQGPEFLTYFQNEAQLEKSRLLSDRFSAERPKGSFSTLEIQRTEQGDSAMYLCANSVSISTDTQYFGPGTRLTVL.

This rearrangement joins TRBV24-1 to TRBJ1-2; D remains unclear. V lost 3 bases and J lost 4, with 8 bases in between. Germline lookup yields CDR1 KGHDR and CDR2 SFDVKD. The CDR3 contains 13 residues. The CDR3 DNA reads TGTGCCACCAGTGATGGTGGAGCCTATGGCTACACCTTC. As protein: CATSDGGAYGYTF.

The CDR3 reads CASSEGLAGAGELFF. The DNA of the CDR3 is TGTGCCAGCAGTGAGGGACTAGCGGGAGCCGGGGAGCTGTTTTTT. The chain joins TRBV25-1 to TRBJ2-2; TRBD2 agrees at 14 bases. CDR1 is MGHDK and CDR2 is SYGVNS in the germline V gene. The V gene end was trimmed by 3 bases and the J gene end by 6 bases; junction bases not matched to a gene: 0. CDR3 length: 15 amino acids. The whole variable domain, remainder taken from reference TRBV25-1 and TRBJ2-2, is EADIYQTPRYLVIGTGKKITLECSQTMGHDKMYWYQQDPGMELHLIHYSYGVNSTEKGDLSSESTVSRIRTEHFPLTLESARPSHTSQYLCASSEGLAGAGELFFGEGSRLTVL.

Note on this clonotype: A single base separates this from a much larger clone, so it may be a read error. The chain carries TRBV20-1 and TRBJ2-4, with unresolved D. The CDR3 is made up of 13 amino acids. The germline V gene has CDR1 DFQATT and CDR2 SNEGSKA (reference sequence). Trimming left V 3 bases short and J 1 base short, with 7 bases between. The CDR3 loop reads CSARYRAKNIQYF. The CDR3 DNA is TGCAGTGCTAGGTATAGGGCCAAAAACATTCAGTACTTC.

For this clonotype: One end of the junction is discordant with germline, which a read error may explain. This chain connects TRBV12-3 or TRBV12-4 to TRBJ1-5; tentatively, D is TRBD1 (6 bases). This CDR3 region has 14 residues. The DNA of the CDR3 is TGTGCCAGCAGTCCGGGGGACACTAATCAGCCCCGGCATTTT. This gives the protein CASSPGDTNQPRHF.

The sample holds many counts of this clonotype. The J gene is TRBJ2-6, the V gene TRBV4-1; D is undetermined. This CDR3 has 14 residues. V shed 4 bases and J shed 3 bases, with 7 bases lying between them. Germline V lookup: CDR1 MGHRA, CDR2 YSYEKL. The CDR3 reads CASSPTGGANVLTF. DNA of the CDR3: TGCGCCAGCAGCCCGACTGGTGGGGCCAACGTCCTGACTTTC.

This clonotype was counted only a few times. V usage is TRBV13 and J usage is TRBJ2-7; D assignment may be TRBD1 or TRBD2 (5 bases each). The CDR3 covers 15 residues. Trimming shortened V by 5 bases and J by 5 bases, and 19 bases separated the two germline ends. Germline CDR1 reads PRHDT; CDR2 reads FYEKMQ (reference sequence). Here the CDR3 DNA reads TGTGCCAGCAGCGACGGGGCAGGCCACGGGAACGAGCAGTACTTC. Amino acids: CASSDGAGHGNEQYF.

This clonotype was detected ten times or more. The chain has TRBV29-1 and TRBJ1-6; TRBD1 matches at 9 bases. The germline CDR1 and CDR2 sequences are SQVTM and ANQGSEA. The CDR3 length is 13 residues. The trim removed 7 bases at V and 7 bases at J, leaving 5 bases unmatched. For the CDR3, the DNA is TGCAGCGCGGGGACAGGGCCAAATTCACCCCTCCACTTT. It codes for CSAGTGPNSPLHF.

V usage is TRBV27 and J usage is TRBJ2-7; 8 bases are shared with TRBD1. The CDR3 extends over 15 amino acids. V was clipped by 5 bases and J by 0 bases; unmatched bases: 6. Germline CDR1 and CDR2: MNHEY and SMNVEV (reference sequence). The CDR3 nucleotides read TGTGCCAGCAGTGTCGGGACAGGCCGCTCCTACGAGCAGTACTTC. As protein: CASSVGTGRSYEQYF.

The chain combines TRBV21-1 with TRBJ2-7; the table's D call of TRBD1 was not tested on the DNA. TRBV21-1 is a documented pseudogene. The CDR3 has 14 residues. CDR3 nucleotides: TGTGCCAGCAGCTGCCGCGGACAGGACTACGAGCAGTACTTC. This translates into CASSCRGQDYEQYF.

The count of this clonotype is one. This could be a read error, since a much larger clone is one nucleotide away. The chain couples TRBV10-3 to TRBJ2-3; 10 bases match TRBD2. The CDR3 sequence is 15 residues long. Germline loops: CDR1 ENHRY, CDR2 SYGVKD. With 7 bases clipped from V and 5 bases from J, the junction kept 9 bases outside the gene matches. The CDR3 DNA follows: TGTGCCATCAATGCCCTAGCGGGAGAATTAGATACGCAGTATTTT. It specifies CAINALAGELDTQYF.

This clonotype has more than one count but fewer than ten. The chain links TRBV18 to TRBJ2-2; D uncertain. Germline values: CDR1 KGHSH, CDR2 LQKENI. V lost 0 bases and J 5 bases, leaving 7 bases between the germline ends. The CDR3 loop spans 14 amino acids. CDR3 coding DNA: TGTGCCAGCTCACCACCATCAGGAACCGGGGAGCTGTTTTTT. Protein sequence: CASSPPSGTGELFF. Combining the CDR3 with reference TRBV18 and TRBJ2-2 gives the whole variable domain NAGVMQNPRHLVRRRGQEARLRCSPMKGHSHVYWYRQLPEEGLKFMVYLQKENIIDESGMPKERFSAEFPKEGPSILRIQQVVRGDSAAYFCASSPPSGTGELFFGEGSRLTVL.

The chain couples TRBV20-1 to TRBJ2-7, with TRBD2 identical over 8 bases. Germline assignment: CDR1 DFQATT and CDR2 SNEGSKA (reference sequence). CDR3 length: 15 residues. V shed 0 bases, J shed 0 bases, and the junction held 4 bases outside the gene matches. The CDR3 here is CSAREGSGGSYEQYF. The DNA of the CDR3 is TGCAGTGCTAGAGAAGGGAGCGGGGGCTCCTACGAGCAGTACTTC.